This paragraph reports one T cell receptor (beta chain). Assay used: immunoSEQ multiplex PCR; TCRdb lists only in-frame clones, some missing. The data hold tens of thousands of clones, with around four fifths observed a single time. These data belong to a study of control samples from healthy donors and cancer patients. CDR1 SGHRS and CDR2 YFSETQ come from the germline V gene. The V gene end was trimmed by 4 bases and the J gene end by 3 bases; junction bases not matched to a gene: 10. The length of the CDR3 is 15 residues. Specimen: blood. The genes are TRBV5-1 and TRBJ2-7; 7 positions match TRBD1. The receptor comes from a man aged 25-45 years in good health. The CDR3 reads CASSRKGGGLYEQYF. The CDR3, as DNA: TGCGCCAGCAGCCGGAAAGGGGGCGGTCTCTACGAGCAGTACTTC.